These 12 T cell receptor beta chains came from one sample sequenced in a study of CD8+ T cells in alopecia areata. Treatment of the sample: oral pan-JAK inhibitor, 5-10 mg twice daily. RNA extraction and reverse transcription yielded cDNA as sequencing template. Some clones are missing from TCRdb's copy, which holds only in-frame ones; the method was immunoSEQ multiplex PCR. The sample has some 99,000 clones; 50% to 75% are singletons. This specimen consisted of CD8+ T cells sorted from blood, obtained at week 4, from a patient treated with tofacitinib. The receptors here all came from a human donor with alopecia areata.

The J gene is TRBJ1-6, the V gene TRBV27; no definite D call. CDR3 size: 15 residues. Between the trimmed V and J ends, which lost 3 bases and 0 bases, there was a span of 6 bases. Germline V CDR1 and CDR2: MNHEY, SMNVEV (reference sequence). CDR3 amino acids: CASSLTGSYNSPLHF. CDR3 sequence (DNA): TGTGCCAGCAGTTTGACGGGCTCCTATAATTCACCCCTCCACTTT.

This chain uses TRBV5-6 with TRBJ2-7, with 7 bases lining up with TRBD2. CDR1 is SGHDT and CDR2 is YYEEEE in the germline V gene. The CDR3 runs to 14 residues. Trimming took 0 bases from V and 4 from J; bases not matched to a gene: 4. The CDR3 loop reads CASSLGLAEYEQYF. The CDR3 DNA reads TGTGCCAGCAGCTTGGGACTAGCAGAATACGAGCAGTACTTC.

The chain links TRBV7-8 to TRBJ1-2; 8 bases match TRBD1. Germline loops: CDR1 SGHVS, CDR2 FQNEAQ. The CDR3 is 16 amino acids. Losses at the gene ends were 1 base for V and 7 bases for J; bases not matched to a gene: 11. The CDR3 here is CASSLDPGQGFLGYTF. The CDR3 DNA follows: TGTGCCAGCAGCTTAGATCCCGGACAGGGATTTCTTGGCTACACCTTC.

This chain uses TRBV19 with TRBJ1-1; D is uncertain. The CDR3 consists of 13 residues. Germline V lookup: CDR1 LNHDA, CDR2 SQIVND (reference sequence). The V and J ends lost 1 base and 5 bases respectively, with 8 bases between them. CDR3: CASSIVDGTEAFF. The CDR3, as DNA: TGTGCCAGTAGTATAGTCGACGGGACTGAAGCTTTCTTT.

This clone was counted only a few times. V and J are TRBV7-9 and TRBJ2-3; the D is unclear. Trimming cost V 5 bases and J 6 bases, with 15 bases left between them. Germline V gene sequence: CDR1 SEHNR, CDR2 FQNEAQ (reference sequence). The CDR3 length is 14 residues. Here the CDR3 reads CASSPPSRTDTQYF. The CDR3 region has the DNA TGTGCCAGCAGCCCCCCCTCCAGGACCGATACGCAGTATTTT.

CDR3 region: CASSVQAGSTYEQYF. Here the CDR3 DNA reads TGTGCCAGCAGCGTACAGGCGGGGTCCACCTACGAGCAGTACTTC. This chain connects TRBV9 to TRBJ2-7; possibly TRBD2 for D (6 bases). CDR1 SGDLS and CDR2 YYNGEE come from the germline V gene. The CDR3 is made up of 15 amino acids. Trimming pared 1 base from V and 2 bases from J, leaving 13 bases between.

CDR3 in amino acids: CASSPGGMAEAFF. CDR3 DNA: TGTGCCAGCAGTCCAGGGGGAATGGCTGAAGCTTTCTTT. The rearrangement links TRBV2 to TRBJ1-1, with 7 nucleotides matching TRBD1. The CDR3 has 13 amino acids. The junction had 6 bases not matched to a gene; V was cut back by 5 bases and J by 6 bases. The V gene's germline CDR1 is SNHLY and CDR2 FYNNEI.

The V and J genes are TRBV4-1 and TRBJ1-2; D is unclear. This CDR3 has 12 amino acids. V was cut by 0 bases and J by 5 bases, with 4 bases left in between. CDR1 and CDR2 from the germline V gene are MGHRA and YSYEKL. CDR3 DNA: TGCGCCAGCAGCCAAGATCAGTATGGCTACACCTTC. It specifies CASSQDQYGYTF.

The chain combines TRBV11-2 with TRBJ1-1; 7 bases agree with TRBD1. CDR1 is SGHAT and CDR2 is FQNNGV in the germline V gene. V lost 4 bases and J lost 0; bases outside the gene matches: 14. The CDR3 totals 18 residues. The CDR3 loop reads CASSWGYDRDVMNTEAFF. CDR3 sequence (DNA): TGTGCCAGCAGCTGGGGATACGACAGGGACGTCATGAACACTGAAGCTTTCTTT.

The chain has TRBV7-2 and TRBJ2-7, with 7 bases matching TRBD2. CDR3 length equals 13 residues. Germline CDR1 is SGHTA and CDR2 is FQGNSA. J was trimmed by 3 bases and V by 10 bases; bases with no gene match: 9. The CDR3 loop is CATGRGGRYEQYF. CDR3 coding DNA: TGTGCCACGGGCCGGGGAGGGCGCTACGAGCAGTACTTC.

V gene TRBV7-9 combines with J gene TRBJ1-1; TRBD1 matches 7 bases. V lost 4 bases, J lost 4 bases, and 6 bases stayed unmatched. The CDR3 is made up of 14 amino acids. Per germline, CDR1 SEHNR and CDR2 FQNEAQ (reference sequence). In DNA, the CDR3 is TGTGCCAGCAGCTCGACGACAGGGATCACTGAAGCTTTCTTT. Translated, it gives CASSSTTGITEAFF.

This clone was seen only a few times. This rearrangement joins TRBV7-9 to TRBJ2-4; D is unresolved. Germline CDR1 is SEHNR and CDR2 is FQNEAQ (reference sequence). Trimming left V 4 bases short and J 0 bases short, with 16 bases between. The CDR3 runs 17 residues. The CDR3 coding sequence is TGTGCCAGCAGCTCCCCGGTCGGCCCGATAGCCAAAAACATTCAGTACTTC. Translation: CASSSPVGPIAKNIQYF.